This T cell receptor (beta chain) was sequenced in a study of cytomegalovirus exposure and HLA in healthy donors. CDR3 length: 14 amino acids. V gave up 6 bases and J gave up 3 bases; unmatched junction bases: 7. Germline V gives CDR1 SNHLY, CDR2 FYNNEI. PCR amplification relied on 60 Vbeta primers (plus 13 Jbeta primers). Generated by immunoSEQ multiplex PCR, the TCRdb table keeps only in-frame clones and is missing some. In the table there are around 170,000 clones, 80% of which are singletons. As for this clone: Its specificity is unknown.

Broader study findings: TRBV6-2, TRBV6-3 and some other V segments were excluded as indistinguishable. The authors later linked a missense DCLRE1C variant to TCR beta V- and J-gene trimming.

This chain connects TRBV2 to TRBJ1-1; TRBD1 agrees at 7 bases. Input material: PBMCs. The sequence was collected from a man between 40 and 49 years old in good health and CMV-seronegative. The CDR3 protein is CASRFDRADTEAFF. The DNA for the CDR3 is TGTGCCAGCAGATTCGACAGGGCGGACACTGAAGCTTTCTTT.